This is a list of T cell receptor beta chains from one sample in a study of blood T cell repertoires in COVID-19. Profiled with immunoSEQ multiplex PCR; TCRdb holds only in-frame clones, not every one. The sample consists of just over 90,000 clones, approximately 87% of them appearing once. Sequences were obtained from peripheral blood. The receptors here all came from a human donor with active COVID-19. The donor label of this sample is uncertain. The CDR3 runs from the conserved cysteine through the conserved F or W. A D gene is named only where the DNA matches it firmly. Clone size is shown for a subset of rows, as once, few, many or a class of expanded clone.

d_call: TRBD1; v_call: TRBV19; clone_size: -; j_call: TRBJ2-7; cdr3_aa: CASSVAGQVYEQYF; cdr3_nt: TGTGCCAGTAGCGTGGCGGGACAGGTCTACGAGCAGTACTTC
d_call: -; v_call: TRBV11-2; clone_size: -; j_call: TRBJ1-2; cdr3_aa: CASSKDRPDYGYTF; cdr3_nt: TGTGCCAGCAGCAAAGACAGGCCGGACTATGGCTACACCTTC
d_call: TRBD2; v_call: TRBV19; clone_size: -; j_call: TRBJ2-1; cdr3_aa: CASSIRLAGVSNLQGNEQFF; cdr3_nt: TGTGCCAGTAGTATCCGATTAGCGGGGGTTTCAAACTTACAGGGCAATGAGCAGTTCTTC
d_call: -; v_call: TRBV27; clone_size: -; j_call: TRBJ1-1; cdr3_aa: CASSFGIWTEAFF; cdr3_nt: TGTGCCAGCAGTTTCGGGATTTGGACTGAAGCTTTCTTT
d_call: -; v_call: TRBV5-4; clone_size: -; j_call: TRBJ1-4; cdr3_aa: CASSPWGGEKLFF; cdr3_nt: TGTGCCAGCAGCCCCTGGGGGGGTGAAAAACTGTTTTTT
d_call: TRBD1; v_call: TRBV5-4; clone_size: -; j_call: TRBJ2-3; cdr3_aa: CASSFRGTGGRDTQYF; cdr3_nt: TGTGCCAGCAGCTTTAGGGGGACAGGGGGACGGGATACGCAGTATTTT
d_call: -; v_call: TRBV19; clone_size: -; j_call: TRBJ2-2; cdr3_aa: CASSIGGTANTGELFF; cdr3_nt: TGTGCCAGTAGTATCGGAGGTACCGCGAACACCGGGGAGCTGTTTTTT
d_call: -; v_call: TRBV5-1; clone_size: -; j_call: TRBJ2-5; cdr3_aa: CASLGQGGETQYF; cdr3_nt: TGCGCCAGCCTCGGGCAGGGAGGAGAGACCCAGTACTTC
d_call: -; v_call: TRBV5-6; clone_size: -; j_call: TRBJ2-3; cdr3_aa: CASSLGALKDTQYF; cdr3_nt: TGTGCCAGCAGCTTGGGGGCCCTAAAGGATACGCAGTATTTT
d_call: -; v_call: TRBV28; clone_size: few; j_call: TRBJ1-6; cdr3_aa: CASLRLKNSPLHF; cdr3_nt: TGTGCCAGCCTTAGACTGAAGAATTCACCCCTCCACTTT
d_call: TRBD2; v_call: TRBV12-3/TRBV12-4; clone_size: -; j_call: TRBJ2-1; cdr3_aa: CASSTGGPDEQFF; cdr3_nt: TGTGCCAGCAGTACGGGGGGGCCTGATGAGCAGTTCTTC
d_call: -; v_call: TRBV7-8; clone_size: -; j_call: TRBJ2-5; cdr3_aa: CASSRGLLQETQYF; cdr3_nt: TGTGCCAGCAGCCGAGGACTATTGCAAGAGACCCAGTACTTC
d_call: -; v_call: TRBV7-8; clone_size: once; j_call: TRBJ1-4; cdr3_aa: CASSLDGAESEKLFF; cdr3_nt: TGTGCCAGCAGCTTAGACGGTGCTGAGTCAGAAAAACTGTTTTTT
d_call: -; v_call: TRBV14; clone_size: -; j_call: TRBJ1-4; cdr3_aa: CASSPDRNNEKLFF; cdr3_nt: TGTGCCAGCAGCCCCGACAGGAACAATGAAAAACTGTTTTTT
d_call: TRBD1; v_call: TRBV6-5; clone_size: -; j_call: TRBJ2-5; cdr3_aa: CASSIGTGGQETQYF; cdr3_nt: TGTGCCAGCAGCATAGGGACAGGGGGTCAAGAGACCCAGTACTTC
d_call: -; v_call: TRBV18; clone_size: -; j_call: TRBJ1-5; cdr3_aa: CASSPYRAEQPQHF; cdr3_nt: TGTGCCAGCTCACCTTACAGGGCAGAACAGCCCCAGCATTTT
d_call: -; v_call: TRBV3-1/TRBV3-2; clone_size: -; j_call: TRBJ1-2; cdr3_aa: CASSQLSYGYTF; cdr3_nt: TGTGCCAGCAGCCAGCTCAGCTATGGCTACACCTTC
d_call: TRBD1; v_call: TRBV9; clone_size: once; j_call: TRBJ2-3; cdr3_aa: CASSVAWGQGEDTQYF; cdr3_nt: TGTGCCAGCAGCGTAGCTTGGGGACAGGGGGAAGATACGCAGTATTTT
d_call: TRBD2; v_call: TRBV27; clone_size: -; j_call: TRBJ2-3; cdr3_aa: CASSLLPLERGSDTQYF; cdr3_nt: TGTGCCAGCAGTTTGCTACCTTTGGAGCGGGGGTCAGATACGCAGTATTTT
d_call: -; v_call: TRBV12-3/TRBV12-4; clone_size: -; j_call: TRBJ1-1; cdr3_aa: CASRGDRYTEAFF; cdr3_nt: TGTGCCAGCAGAGGGGATCGGTACACTGAAGCTTTCTTT
d_call: TRBD1; v_call: TRBV28; clone_size: -; j_call: TRBJ2-1; cdr3_aa: CASSHDRVGNEQFF; cdr3_nt: TGTGCCAGCAGTCATGACAGGGTGGGCAATGAGCAGTTCTTC
d_call: TRBD2; v_call: TRBV30; clone_size: -; j_call: TRBJ2-1; cdr3_aa: CASASGGAVHEQFF; cdr3_nt: TGTGCCTCCGCTAGCGGGGGGGCTGTCCATGAGCAGTTCTTC
d_call: -; v_call: TRBV3-1/TRBV3-2; clone_size: -; j_call: TRBJ1-1; cdr3_aa: CASSQDIGSEAFF; cdr3_nt: TGTGCCAGCAGCCAAGATATCGGGTCTGAAGCTTTCTTT
d_call: TRBD1; v_call: TRBV18; clone_size: -; j_call: TRBJ2-7; cdr3_aa: CASSPSTGKYEQYF; cdr3_nt: TGTGCCAGCTCACCATCGACAGGGAAGTACGAGCAGTACTTC
d_call: TRBD1; v_call: TRBV2; clone_size: -; j_call: TRBJ2-7; cdr3_aa: CASREKRQGESYEQYF; cdr3_nt: TGTGCCAGCAGGGAAAAAAGACAGGGGGAATCCTACGAGCAGTACTTC
d_call: -; v_call: TRBV20-1; clone_size: -; j_call: TRBJ2-1; cdr3_aa: CSASVFRAGATYNEQFF; cdr3_nt: TGCAGTGCTAGTGTCTTTAGGGCGGGGGCAACCTACAATGAGCAGTTCTTC
d_call: TRBD2; v_call: TRBV14; clone_size: -; j_call: TRBJ2-1; cdr3_aa: CASSPLGRGASYNEQFF; cdr3_nt: TGTGCCAGCAGCCCCCTTGGGCGGGGGGCCTCCTACAATGAGCAGTTCTTC
d_call: -; v_call: TRBV6-5; clone_size: -; j_call: TRBJ1-5; cdr3_aa: CASSYDSSNQPQHF; cdr3_nt: TGTGCCAGCAGTTATGACAGTAGCAATCAGCCCCAGCATTTT
d_call: -; v_call: TRBV5-1; clone_size: once; j_call: TRBJ2-5; cdr3_aa: CASSLGATGGQETQYF; cdr3_nt: TGCGCCAGCAGCTTGGGGGCAACCGGAGGACAAGAGACCCAGTACTTC
d_call: -; v_call: TRBV5-6; clone_size: -; j_call: TRBJ1-1; cdr3_aa: CASSLRGWASEAFF; cdr3_nt: TGTGCCAGCAGCTTAAGGGGTTGGGCCTCTGAAGCTTTCTTT
d_call: TRBD1; v_call: TRBV6-2/TRBV6-3; clone_size: -; j_call: TRBJ2-5; cdr3_aa: CASSYLGQEKETQYF; cdr3_nt: TGTGCCAGCAGTTACCTGGGACAGGAGAAAGAGACCCAGTACTTC
d_call: -; v_call: TRBV28; clone_size: -; j_call: TRBJ1-6; cdr3_aa: CASSFGRGNSPLHF; cdr3_nt: TGTGCCAGCAGTTTCGGGCGAGGGAATTCACCCCTCCACTTT
d_call: -; v_call: TRBV4-3; clone_size: -; j_call: TRBJ2-1; cdr3_aa: CASSPSRNEQFF; cdr3_nt: TGCGCCAGCAGCCCCTCTAGGAATGAGCAGTTCTTC
d_call: TRBD2; v_call: TRBV27; clone_size: -; j_call: TRBJ2-7; cdr3_aa: CASSPLAGGPPGGQYF; cdr3_nt: TGTGCCAGCAGTCCCCTAGCGGGGGGACCTCCCGGGGGGCAGTACTTC
d_call: -; v_call: TRBV7-2; clone_size: -; j_call: TRBJ2-5; cdr3_aa: CASRSAGALGTQYF; cdr3_nt: TGTGCCAGCAGATCTGCGGGGGCCCTAGGGACCCAGTACTTC
d_call: TRBD1; v_call: TRBV6-6; clone_size: -; j_call: TRBJ2-7; cdr3_aa: CASSRTRTGVAYEQYF; cdr3_nt: TGTGCCAGCAGTCGAACCAGGACAGGGGTAGCCTACGAGCAGTACTTC
d_call: -; v_call: TRBV2; clone_size: -; j_call: TRBJ2-4; cdr3_aa: CASSFMIVGRLGNIQYF; cdr3_nt: TGTGCCAGCAGTTTTATGATCGTGGGGAGATTGGGGAACATTCAGTACTTC
d_call: TRBD2; v_call: TRBV2; clone_size: -; j_call: TRBJ2-3; cdr3_aa: CASREINARGGTDTQYF; cdr3_nt: TGTGCCAGCAGAGAAATTAACGCGCGGGGGGGCACAGATACGCAGTATTTT
d_call: -; v_call: TRBV11-2; clone_size: -; j_call: TRBJ1-5; cdr3_aa: CASSLGPGWENQPQHF; cdr3_nt: TGTGCCAGCAGCTTAGGACCGGGTTGGGAGAATCAGCCCCAGCATTTT
d_call: -; v_call: TRBV18; clone_size: -; j_call: TRBJ2-7; cdr3_aa: CASSLDSTYEQYF; cdr3_nt: TGTGCCAGCTCACTCGACAGTACCTACGAGCAGTACTTC
d_call: -; v_call: TRBV7-2; clone_size: -; j_call: TRBJ1-3; cdr3_aa: CASSRESGNTIYF; cdr3_nt: TGTGCCAGCAGCCGGGAGTCTGGAAACACCATATATTTT
d_call: TRBD2; v_call: TRBV7-8; clone_size: -; j_call: TRBJ2-3; cdr3_aa: CASRLGTSGGGPFYTDTQYF; cdr3_nt: TGTGCCAGCAGACTGGGAACTAGCGGGGGGGGACCGTTCTACACAGATACGCAGTATTTT
d_call: -; v_call: TRBV7-8; clone_size: -; j_call: TRBJ2-1; cdr3_aa: CASSLELIGRNEQFF; cdr3_nt: TGTGCCAGCAGCTTAGAACTAATTGGTCGCAATGAGCAGTTCTTC
d_call: -; v_call: TRBV18; clone_size: -; j_call: TRBJ1-1; cdr3_aa: CASSPWLNTEAFF; cdr3_nt: TGTGCCAGCTCACCCTGGCTGAACACTGAAGCTTTCTTT
d_call: -; v_call: TRBV2; clone_size: -; j_call: TRBJ1-1; cdr3_aa: CASSQLGLGTVPTFF; cdr3_nt: TGTGCCAGCAGCCAACTGGGCTTGGGCACTGTCCCTACTTTCTTT
d_call: TRBD2; v_call: TRBV4-1; clone_size: once; j_call: TRBJ2-2; cdr3_aa: CASSQDVGGGGGELFF; cdr3_nt: TGCGCCAGCAGCCAAGATGTCGGGGGGGGCGGCGGGGAGCTGTTTTTT
d_call: -; v_call: TRBV7-2; clone_size: -; j_call: TRBJ1-2; cdr3_aa: CASSLAWAVTNYGYTF; cdr3_nt: TGTGCCAGCAGCTTAGCGTGGGCAGTCACTAACTATGGCTACACCTTC
d_call: -; v_call: TRBV7-8; clone_size: -; j_call: TRBJ2-7; cdr3_aa: CASSLGSREQYF; cdr3_nt: TGTGCCAGCAGCTTAGGGAGTCGGGAGCAGTACTTC
d_call: -; v_call: TRBV7-2; clone_size: few; j_call: TRBJ1-5; cdr3_aa: CASSLGAQGYQPQHF; cdr3_nt: TGTGCCAGCAGCTTAGGGGCCCAGGGTTATCAGCCCCAGCATTTT
d_call: -; v_call: TRBV12-3/TRBV12-4; clone_size: -; j_call: TRBJ1-2; cdr3_aa: CASSLRGSYGYTF; cdr3_nt: TGTGCCAGCAGTTTAAGAGGGTCCTATGGCTACACCTTC
d_call: -; v_call: TRBV9; clone_size: -; j_call: TRBJ1-2; cdr3_aa: CASGGDLNYGYTF; cdr3_nt: TGTGCCAGCGGGGGGGACCTTAACTATGGCTACACCTTC
d_call: TRBD1; v_call: TRBV18; clone_size: -; j_call: TRBJ2-2; cdr3_aa: CANGQGRGGELFF; cdr3_nt: TGTGCCAACGGACAGGGGCGAGGCGGGGAGCTGTTTTTT
d_call: -; v_call: TRBV7-9; clone_size: -; j_call: TRBJ2-2; cdr3_aa: CASSWLTGSRTGELFF; cdr3_nt: TGTGCCAGCAGCTGGCTTACCGGGTCTCGGACCGGGGAGCTGTTTTTT
d_call: TRBD1; v_call: TRBV30; clone_size: -; j_call: TRBJ1-3; cdr3_aa: CAWTGDRVGGNTIYF; cdr3_nt: TGTGCCTGGACGGGGGACAGGGTTGGTGGAAACACCATATATTTT
d_call: -; v_call: TRBV7-3; clone_size: -; j_call: TRBJ1-1; cdr3_aa: CASSPGTNTEAFF; cdr3_nt: TGTGCCAGCAGCCCGGGAACGAACACTGAAGCTTTCTTT
d_call: TRBD1; v_call: TRBV18; clone_size: -; j_call: TRBJ1-5; cdr3_aa: CASSPLEGTGSHQPQHF; cdr3_nt: TGTGCCAGCTCCCCACTTGAGGGGACAGGGAGTCATCAGCCCCAGCATTTT